This record covers a single TCR beta chain. Its target is not known. The read falls 3 residues short of the CDR3 end, and the missing part is taken from the germline J gene. Patients had low serum IgG, IgA and/or IgM and specific antibody deficiency. Patients and controls were mostly of Caucasian heritage. CVID subjects had received replacement immunoglobulin for at least one year. The protocol was immunoSEQ multiplex PCR, while the TCRdb copy is restricted to in-frame clones and leaves out a portion. This sample comprises almost 20,000 clones, none seen once only. These data originate in a study of T cell clonality in common variable immunodeficiency. Broader study findings: Fewer TCRbeta clones were shared among CVID subjects than controls. Reportedly, TCR beta sequences from common variable immunodeficiency showed fewer deletions and N-nucleotide insertions.

The CDR3 extends over 12 amino acids. CDR1 is SGHDT, CDR2 YYEEEE, per germline. V shed 3 bases, J shed 8 bases, and the junction held 3 bases outside the gene matches. The sequence was collected from a human donor with common variable immunodeficiency. This rearrangement joins TRBV5-6 to TRBJ2-3; 7 bases map to TRBD1. Sequenced sample: peripheral blood mononuclear cells. The part of the CDR3 DNA that was read is TGTGCCAGCAGCTCCCGACAGGGTACG. This encodes CASSSRQGT. The CDR3, in full, reads CASSSRQGTQYF.